This TCR beta chain comes out of a study of blood T cell repertoires in COVID-19. Study-wide background: There were acute and convalescent COVID-19 samples, and they came from the United States, Italy and Spain. T cells, B-cell-depleted T cells, or PBMCs provided the cDNA or gDNA that served as material.

It was during active infection that Seattle patients were enrolled and then longitudinally followed. In the source study's methods: Quantification of nucleated cells was approximated via reference gene primer amplification. Clones were read by immunoSEQ multiplex PCR, and TCRdb kept only the in-frame ones, dropping some. For V, J and clone size, that table is used; D and trimming come from the DNA. In the table there are over 200,000 clones, 85% to 90% of which are singletons. CDR1 and CDR2 (germline): KGHDR, SFDVKD. V was pared by 2 bases and J by 0 bases, with 7 bases between. The CDR3 runs to 15 residues.

The chain recombines TRBV24-1 with TRBJ1-3, with D tentatively TRBD1 (6 bases). Input material: peripheral blood. This receptor was obtained from a man aged 45-65 years with COVID-19, enrolled during active disease. This chain's CDR3 is CATSDSGASGNTIYF. CDR3 sequence (DNA): TGTGCCACCAGTGATTCAGGGGCCTCTGGAAACACCATATATTTT.